The clone carrying this T cell receptor (beta chain) was found a few times. These data come from a study of shared clonotypes between healthy human individuals. The CDR3 extends over 14 amino acids. J lost 5 bases, V lost 6 bases, and 5 bases had no gene match. The germline CDR1 and CDR2 sequences are SGHTA and FQGNSA. The assay was immunoSEQ multiplex PCR, and TCRdb's table has in-frame clones only and misses some. This table holds around 100,000 clones, about two thirds found once. The genes are TRBV7-2 and TRBJ2-1; 9 bases map to TRBD2. The clonotype was recovered from a young man in good health. The sequenced sample was memory CD8+ T cells sorted from blood. Subset in this sample: CD45RO+ cells pooled with CCR7-negative TemRA cells. The CDR3 DNA reads as TGTGCCAGCAGGAACCTAGCGGGGAACAATGAGCAGTTCTTC. This translates into CASRNLAGNNEQFF.